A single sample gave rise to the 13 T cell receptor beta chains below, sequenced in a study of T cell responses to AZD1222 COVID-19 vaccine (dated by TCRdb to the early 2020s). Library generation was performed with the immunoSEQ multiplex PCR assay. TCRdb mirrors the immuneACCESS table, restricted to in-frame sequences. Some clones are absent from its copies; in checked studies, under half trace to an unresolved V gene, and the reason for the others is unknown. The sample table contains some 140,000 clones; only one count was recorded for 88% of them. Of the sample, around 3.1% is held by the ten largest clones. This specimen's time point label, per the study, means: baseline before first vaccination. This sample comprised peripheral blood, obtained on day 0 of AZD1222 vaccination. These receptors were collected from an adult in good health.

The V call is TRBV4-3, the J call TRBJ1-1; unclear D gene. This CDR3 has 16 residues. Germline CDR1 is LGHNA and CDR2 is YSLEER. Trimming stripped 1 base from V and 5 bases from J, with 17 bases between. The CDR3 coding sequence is TGCGCCAGCAGCCAAGTCGCCGGGTTCAGTGGGACTGAAGCTTTCTTT. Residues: CASSQVAGFSGTEAFF.

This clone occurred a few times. CDR3 protein: CASSKGLAGGLSTDTQYF. The CDR3 DNA sequence: TGTGCCAGTAGTAAAGGACTAGCGGGGGGTCTTAGCACAGATACGCAGTATTTT. V gene TRBV19 combines with J gene TRBJ2-3, with 14 positions matching TRBD2. There are 18 residues in the CDR3. The germline gives CDR1 LNHDA, CDR2 SQIVND (reference sequence). Trimming removed 4 bases from V and 0 bases from J; junction bases left unmatched: 6.

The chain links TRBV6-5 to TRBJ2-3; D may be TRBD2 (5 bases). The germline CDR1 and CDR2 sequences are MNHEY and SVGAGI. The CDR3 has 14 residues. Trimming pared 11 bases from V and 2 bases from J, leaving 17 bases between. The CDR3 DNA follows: TGTGCCTCAACCCGGGGTAGCGCCACAGATACGCAGTATTTT. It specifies CASTRGSATDTQYF.

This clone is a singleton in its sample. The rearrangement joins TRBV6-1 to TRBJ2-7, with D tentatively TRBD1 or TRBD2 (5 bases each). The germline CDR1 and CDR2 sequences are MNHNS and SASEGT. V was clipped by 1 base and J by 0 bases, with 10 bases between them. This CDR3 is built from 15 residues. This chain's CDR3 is CASSEVPGSSYEQYF. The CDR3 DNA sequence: TGTGCCAGCAGTGAAGTACCAGGGAGCTCCTACGAGCAGTACTTC.

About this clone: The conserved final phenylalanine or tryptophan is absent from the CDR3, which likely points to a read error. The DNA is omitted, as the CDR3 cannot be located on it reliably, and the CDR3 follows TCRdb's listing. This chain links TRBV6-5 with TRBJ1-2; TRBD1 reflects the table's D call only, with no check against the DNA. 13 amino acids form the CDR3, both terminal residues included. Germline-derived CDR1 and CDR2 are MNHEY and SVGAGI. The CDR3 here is CASSYVGQGVLVI.

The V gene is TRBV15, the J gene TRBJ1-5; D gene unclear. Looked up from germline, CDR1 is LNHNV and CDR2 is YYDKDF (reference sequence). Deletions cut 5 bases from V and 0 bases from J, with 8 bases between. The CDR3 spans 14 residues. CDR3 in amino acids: CATSAGISNQPQHF. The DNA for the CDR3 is TGTGCCACCAGCGCAGGAATTAGCAATCAGCCCCAGCATTTT.

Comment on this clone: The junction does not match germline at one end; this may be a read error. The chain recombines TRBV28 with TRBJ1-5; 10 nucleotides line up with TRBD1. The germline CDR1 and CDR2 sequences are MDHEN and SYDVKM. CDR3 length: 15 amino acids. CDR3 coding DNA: TGTGCCAGCAGCCCCCCGACAGGGGGCAAGCAGCCCCAGCATTTT. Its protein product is CASSPPTGGKQPQHF.

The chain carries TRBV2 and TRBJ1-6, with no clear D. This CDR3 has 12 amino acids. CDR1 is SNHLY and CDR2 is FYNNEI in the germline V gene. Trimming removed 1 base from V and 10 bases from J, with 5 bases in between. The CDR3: CASSEVPSPLHF. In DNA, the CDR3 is TGTGCCAGCAGTGAAGTTCCCTCACCCCTCCACTTT.

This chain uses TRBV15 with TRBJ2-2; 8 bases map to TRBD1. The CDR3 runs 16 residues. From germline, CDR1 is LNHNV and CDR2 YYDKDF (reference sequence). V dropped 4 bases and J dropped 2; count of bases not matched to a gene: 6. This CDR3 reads CATSTRQGSNTGELFF. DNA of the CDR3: TGTGCCACCAGCACCAGACAGGGGTCAAACACCGGGGAGCTGTTTTTT.

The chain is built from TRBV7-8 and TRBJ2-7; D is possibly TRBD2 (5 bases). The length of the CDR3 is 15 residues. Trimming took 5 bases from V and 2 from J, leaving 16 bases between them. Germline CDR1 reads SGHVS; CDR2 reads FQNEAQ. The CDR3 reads CASSPLPGTPYEQYF. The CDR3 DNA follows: TGTGCCAGCAGCCCCTTACCGGGAACCCCCTACGAGCAGTACTTC.

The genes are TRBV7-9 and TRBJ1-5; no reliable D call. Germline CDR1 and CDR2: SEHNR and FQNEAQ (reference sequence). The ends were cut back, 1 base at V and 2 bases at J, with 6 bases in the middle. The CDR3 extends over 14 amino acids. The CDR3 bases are TGTGCCAGCAGCTTAGGTTCGGGCAATCAGCCCCAGCATTTT. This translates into CASSLGSGNQPQHF.

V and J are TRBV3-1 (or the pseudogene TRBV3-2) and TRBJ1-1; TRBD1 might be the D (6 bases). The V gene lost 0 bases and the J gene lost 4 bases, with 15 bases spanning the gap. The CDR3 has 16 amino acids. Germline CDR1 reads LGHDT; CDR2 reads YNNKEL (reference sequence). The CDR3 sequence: CASSQESTGAGTEAFF. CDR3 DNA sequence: TGTGCCAGCAGCCAAGAAAGTACGGGGGCCGGCACTGAAGCTTTCTTT.

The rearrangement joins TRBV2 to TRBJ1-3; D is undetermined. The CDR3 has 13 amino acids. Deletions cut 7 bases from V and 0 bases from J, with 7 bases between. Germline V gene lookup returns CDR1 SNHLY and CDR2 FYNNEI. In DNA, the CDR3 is TGTGCCAGCAACAGTGACTCTGGAAACACCATATATTTT. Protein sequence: CASNSDSGNTIYF.